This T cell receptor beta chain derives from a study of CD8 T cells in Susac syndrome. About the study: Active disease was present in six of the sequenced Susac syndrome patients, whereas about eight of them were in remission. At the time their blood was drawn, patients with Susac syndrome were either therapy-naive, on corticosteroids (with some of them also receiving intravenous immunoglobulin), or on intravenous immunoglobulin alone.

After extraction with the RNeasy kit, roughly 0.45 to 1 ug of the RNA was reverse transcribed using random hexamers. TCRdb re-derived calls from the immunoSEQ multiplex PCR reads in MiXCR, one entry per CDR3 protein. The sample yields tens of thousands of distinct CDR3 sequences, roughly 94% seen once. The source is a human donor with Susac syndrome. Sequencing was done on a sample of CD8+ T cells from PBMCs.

The DNA for the CDR3 is TGTGCCAGCAGTCCATGGGGCAATGAGCAGTTCTTC. This codes for CASSPWGNEQFF. V usage is TRBV6-2 or TRBV6-3 and J usage is TRBJ2-1; no definite D call. The CDR3 covers 12 residues. Trimming shortened V by 5 bases and J by 6 bases, and 8 bases separated the two germline ends. The germline gives CDR1 MNHEY, CDR2 SVGEGT.